This entry lists 9 T cell receptor beta chains sequenced from one sample in a study of regulatory dendritic cells for organ transplantation. Assay: immunoSEQ multiplex PCR; the TCRdb copy retains only in-frame clones and omits some. The top ten hold over 0.05% of the sample, which has about 30,000 clones, 70% to 90% seen once. Sample: naive CD4+ T cells from blood. Subset specified: CD45RA+ naive T cells. The receptor source for this set is a human donor in good health.

This clone appeared a few times. The gene calls are TRBV30 and TRBJ1-1; D gene uncertain. The CDR3 is made up of 13 amino acids. CDR1 and CDR2 (germline): GTSNPN, SVGIG (reference sequence). V was shortened by 0 bases and J by 3 bases, with 8 bases between the two germline ends. The CDR3, as DNA: TGTGCCTGGAGTGTACGGACCGACACTGAAGCTTTCTTT. Translating it yields CAWSVRTDTEAFF.

The rearrangement joins TRBV7-2 to TRBJ2-3, with D possibly being TRBD2 (5 bases). V was clipped by 5 bases and J by 4 bases, with 7 bases between them. Germline assignment: CDR1 SGHTA and CDR2 FQGNSA. CDR3 size: 12 residues. The CDR3 sequence is CASSQRADTQYF. The CDR3 bases are TGTGCCAGCAGCCAGAGGGCAGATACGCAGTATTTT.

This clone appeared a single time. The V and J genes are TRBV2 and TRBJ2-1, with no clear D. Trimming cost V 5 bases and J 8 bases, with 16 bases left between them. Germline CDR1 and CDR2: SNHLY and FYNNEI. The CDR3 totals 14 residues. The chain's CDR3 is CASSRSSTQDEQFF. The CDR3 DNA follows: TGTGCCAGCAGTAGGTCGTCTACTCAGGATGAGCAGTTCTTC.

This chain uses TRBV27 with TRBJ2-1; D uncertain. Germline V gene lookup returns CDR1 MNHEY and CDR2 SMNVEV (reference sequence). The CDR3 sequence is 16 residues long. Trimming removed 2 bases at V and 0 bases at J, with 11 bases between. This CDR3 reads CASSLTPSSSYNEQFF. DNA of the CDR3: TGTGCCAGCAGTTTAACACCTTCGAGCTCCTACAATGAGCAGTTCTTC.

The chain links TRBV2 to TRBJ2-1; TRBD2 might be the D (5 bases). The germline gives CDR1 SNHLY, CDR2 FYNNEI. This CDR3 is built from 12 residues. The V end lost 6 bases, the J end lost 6 bases, and 9 bases lay between the germline ends. CDR3 in DNA: TGTGCCAGCAGGCGGACTTCCAATGAGCAGTTCTTC. It is translated as CASRRTSNEQFF.

The V and J genes are TRBV10-2 and TRBJ1-4; possibly TRBD1 for D (5 bases). V shed 4 bases and J shed 5 bases, with 14 bases lying between them. Germline CDR1 reads WSHSY; CDR2 reads SAAADI. The CDR3 covers 15 residues. The CDR3 DNA follows: TGCGCCAGCAGTGCTCCTGGGGCCAGAAATGAAAAACTGTTTTTT. Translation: CASSAPGARNEKLFF.

This chain connects TRBV13 to TRBJ2-7; 7 nucleotides agree with TRBD1. The CDR3 is 17 amino acids. Germline CDR1 and CDR2: PRHDT and FYEKMQ (reference sequence). V lost 1 base to trimming and J lost 1 base; unmatched junction nucleotides: 10. The CDR3 spells CASSLDNGAGGSYEQYF. CDR3 sequence (DNA): TGTGCCAGCAGCTTAGATAATGGGGCAGGGGGTTCCTACGAGCAGTACTTC.

DNA for the CDR3: TGCGCCAGCAGCTTGGGACCCTCAGGGGCTGGGGCCAACGTCCTGACTTTC. Its protein is CASSLGPSGAGANVLTF. The genes are TRBV5-1 and TRBJ2-6, with D tentatively TRBD1 (6 bases). V was cut by 0 bases and J by 2 bases, with 12 bases left in between. The germline gives CDR1 SGHRS, CDR2 YFSETQ. The CDR3 extends over 17 amino acids.

J is TRBJ2-2 and V is TRBV29-1; D might be TRBD1 or TRBD2, each matching 5 bases. Germline CDR1 is SQVTM and CDR2 is ANQGSEA. Trimming removed 4 bases from V and 3 bases from J, with 12 bases in between. The CDR3 runs 14 residues. CDR3 amino acids: CSVVDLGDTGELFF. As DNA, the CDR3 is TGCAGCGTTGTGGACCTGGGGGACACCGGGGAGCTGTTTTTT.